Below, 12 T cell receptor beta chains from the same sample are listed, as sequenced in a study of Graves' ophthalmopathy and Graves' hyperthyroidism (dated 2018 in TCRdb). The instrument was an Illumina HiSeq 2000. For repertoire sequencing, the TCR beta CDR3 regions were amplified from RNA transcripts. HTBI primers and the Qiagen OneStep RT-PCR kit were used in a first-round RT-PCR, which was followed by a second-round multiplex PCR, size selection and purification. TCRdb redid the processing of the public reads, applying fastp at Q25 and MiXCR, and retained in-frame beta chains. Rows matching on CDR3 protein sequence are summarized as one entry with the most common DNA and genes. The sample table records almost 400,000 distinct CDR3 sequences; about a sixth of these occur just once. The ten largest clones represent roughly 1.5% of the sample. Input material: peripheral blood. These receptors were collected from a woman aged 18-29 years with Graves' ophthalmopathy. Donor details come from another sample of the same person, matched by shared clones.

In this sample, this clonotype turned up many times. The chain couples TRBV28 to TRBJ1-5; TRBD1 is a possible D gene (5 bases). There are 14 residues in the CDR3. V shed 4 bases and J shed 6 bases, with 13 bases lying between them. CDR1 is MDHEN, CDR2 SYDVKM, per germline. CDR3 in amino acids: CASSSGTRGQPQHF. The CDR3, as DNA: TGTGCCAGCAGTTCCGGGACCCGGGGTCAGCCCCAGCATTTT. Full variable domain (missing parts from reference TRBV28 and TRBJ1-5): DVKVTQSSRYLVKRTGEKVFLECVQDMDHENMFWYRQDPGLGLRLIYFSYDVKMKEKGDIPEGYSVSREKKERFSLILESASTNQTSMYLCASSSGTRGQPQHFGDGTRLSIL.

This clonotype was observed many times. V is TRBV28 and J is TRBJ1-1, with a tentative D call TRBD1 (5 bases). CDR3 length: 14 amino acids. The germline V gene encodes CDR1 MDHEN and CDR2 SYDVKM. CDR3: CGVNRYSEKAEAFF. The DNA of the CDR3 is TGTGGGGTGAACAGGTACTCCGAAAAAGCTGAAGCTTTCTTT.

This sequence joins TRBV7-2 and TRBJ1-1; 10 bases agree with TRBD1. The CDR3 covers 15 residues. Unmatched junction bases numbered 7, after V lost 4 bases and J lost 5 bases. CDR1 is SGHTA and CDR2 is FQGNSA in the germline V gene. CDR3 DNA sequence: TGTGCCAGCAGCTCTCAGGGACAGGGGAGGACTGAAGCTTTCTTT. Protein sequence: CASSSQGQGRTEAFF.

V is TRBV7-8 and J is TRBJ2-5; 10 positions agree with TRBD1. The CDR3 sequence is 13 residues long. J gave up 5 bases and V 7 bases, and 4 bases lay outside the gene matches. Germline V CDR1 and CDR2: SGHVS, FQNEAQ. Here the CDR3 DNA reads TGTGCCAGCATCGTGGACAGGGGGGAGACCCAGTACTTC. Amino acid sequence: CASIVDRGETQYF.

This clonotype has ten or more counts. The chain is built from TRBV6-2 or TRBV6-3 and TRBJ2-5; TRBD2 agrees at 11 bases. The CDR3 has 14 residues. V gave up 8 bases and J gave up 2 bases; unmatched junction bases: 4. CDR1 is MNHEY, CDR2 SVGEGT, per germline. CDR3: CASLGTSGQETQYF. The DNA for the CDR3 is TGTGCCAGCCTAGGGACTAGCGGACAAGAGACCCAGTACTTC.

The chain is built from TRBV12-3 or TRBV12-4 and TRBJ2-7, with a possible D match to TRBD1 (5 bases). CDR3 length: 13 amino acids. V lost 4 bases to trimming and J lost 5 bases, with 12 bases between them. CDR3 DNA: TGTGCCAGCAGTTATACAGGCATCGACGAGCAGTACTTC. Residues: CASSYTGIDEQYF.

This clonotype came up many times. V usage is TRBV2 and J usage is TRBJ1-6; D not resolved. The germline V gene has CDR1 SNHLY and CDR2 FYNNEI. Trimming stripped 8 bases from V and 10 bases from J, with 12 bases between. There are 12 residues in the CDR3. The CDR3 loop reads CASLEPGSPLHF. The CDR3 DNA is TGTGCCAGCCTTGAGCCCGGCTCACCCCTCCACTTT. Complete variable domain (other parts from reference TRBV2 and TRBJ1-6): EPEVTQTPSHQVTQMGQEVILRCVPISNHLYFYWYRQILGQKVEFLVSFYNNEISEKSEIFDDQFSVERPDGSNFTLKIRSTKLEDSAMYFCASLEPGSPLHFGNGTRLTVT.

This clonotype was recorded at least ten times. CDR3 nucleotide sequence: TGTGCCAGCAGTGAGAGAGGGGGTGGCACTGAAGCTTTCTTT. Amino acids: CASSERGGGTEAFF. The chain couples TRBV2 to TRBJ1-1; the D gene is possibly TRBD1 (6 bases). The CDR3 is 14 residues long. Trimming left V 3 bases short and J 4 bases short, with 12 bases between. The germline CDR1 and CDR2 sequences are SNHLY and FYNNEI.

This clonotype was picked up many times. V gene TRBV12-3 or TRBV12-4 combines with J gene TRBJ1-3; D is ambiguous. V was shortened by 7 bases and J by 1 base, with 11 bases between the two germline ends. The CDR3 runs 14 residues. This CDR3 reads CASNPPGSGNTIYF. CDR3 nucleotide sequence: TGTGCCAGCAACCCCCCGGGTTCTGGAAACACCATATATTTT.

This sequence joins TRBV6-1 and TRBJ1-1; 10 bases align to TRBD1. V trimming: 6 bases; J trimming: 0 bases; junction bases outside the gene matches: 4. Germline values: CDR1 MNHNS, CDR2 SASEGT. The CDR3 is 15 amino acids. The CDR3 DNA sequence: TGTGCCAGCAGGACAGGGGGCTCTGTGAACACTGAAGCTTTCTTT. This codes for CASRTGGSVNTEAFF.

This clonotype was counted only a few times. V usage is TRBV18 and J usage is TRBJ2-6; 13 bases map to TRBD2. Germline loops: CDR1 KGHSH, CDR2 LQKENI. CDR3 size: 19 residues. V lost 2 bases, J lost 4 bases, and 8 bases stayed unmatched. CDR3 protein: CASSPWGLAGKPGANVLTF. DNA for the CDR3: TGTGCCAGCTCACCATGGGGACTAGCGGGAAAGCCCGGGGCCAACGTCCTGACTTTC.

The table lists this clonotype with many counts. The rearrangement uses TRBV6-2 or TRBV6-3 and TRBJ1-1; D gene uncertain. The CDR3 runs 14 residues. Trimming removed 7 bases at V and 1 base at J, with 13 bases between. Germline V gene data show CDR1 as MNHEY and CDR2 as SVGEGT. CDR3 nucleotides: TGTGCCAGCACCTCCATTTTGAGGAACACTGAAGCTTTCTTT. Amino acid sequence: CASTSILRNTEAFF.